One sample yielded the 21 T cell receptor beta chains listed below, sequenced in a study of T cell responses to AZD1222 COVID-19 vaccine. Using immunoSEQ multiplex PCR, the repertoire was profiled, and TCRdb retains in-frame clones only, with some absent. The sample records approximately 110,000 clones, 88% being singletons. Here the sequenced sample was peripheral blood, taken 28 days after the second AZD1222 dose. The receptors originated from an adult who received the AZD1222 COVID-19 vaccine.

The rearrangement links TRBV7-9 to TRBJ2-3, with 7 bases fitting TRBD1. Per the germline V gene, CDR1 is SEHNR and CDR2 is FQNEAQ (reference sequence). The CDR3 runs 13 residues. J was trimmed by 7 bases and V by 1 base; bases with no gene match: 2. The DNA of the CDR3 is TGTGCCAGCAGCTTAGGACAGGGCTATACGCAGTATTTT. It is translated as CASSLGQGYTQYF.

This clone was counted a single time. V gene TRBV19 combines with J gene TRBJ2-1; 10 bases map to TRBD2. V shed 6 bases and J 9 bases; nucleotides not matched to a gene: 14. CDR3 length: 16 residues. CDR1 and CDR2 (germline): LNHDA, SQIVND (reference sequence). The CDR3 bases are TGTGCCAGTAGCCCTCAGGTCGCTAGCGGGGGACTTGAGCAGTTCTTC. As protein: CASSPQVASGGLEQFF.

The CDR3 loop reads CASSSMSGVGTDTQYF. In DNA, the CDR3 is TGCGCCAGCAGCTCGATGAGCGGGGTCGGCACAGATACGCAGTATTTT. V usage is TRBV5-1 and J usage is TRBJ2-3; TRBD2 aligns across 7 bases. V gave up 3 bases and J gave up 1 base; unmatched junction bases: 8. The length of the CDR3 is 16 residues. Germline CDR1 reads SGHRS; CDR2 reads YFSETQ.

This chain uses TRBV7-2 with TRBJ2-3; possibly TRBD2 for D (5 bases). This CDR3 contains 14 residues. CDR1 and CDR2 from the germline V gene are SGHTA and FQGNSA. V was shortened by 1 base and J by 4 bases, with 9 bases between the two germline ends. CDR3 loop: CASSLGERSDTQYF. In nucleotides, the CDR3 is TGTGCCAGCAGCTTAGGGGAGCGGTCAGATACGCAGTATTTT.

The V gene is TRBV6-5, the J gene TRBJ2-7, with D possibly matching TRBD2 (7 bases). Germline V gives CDR1 MNHEY, CDR2 SVGAGI. The V end lost 7 bases, the J end lost 7 bases, and 17 bases lay between the germline ends. This CDR3 contains 13 residues. The DNA for the CDR3 is TGTGCCAGCAACGTTAGGGGGGAGGGGGAGCAGTACTTC. This gives the protein CASNVRGEGEQYF.

This clone showed up just a few times. The rearrangement uses TRBV6-2 or TRBV6-3 and TRBJ1-1, with D uncertain. This CDR3 region has 13 residues. V gave up 4 bases and J gave up 2 bases, with 8 bases separating them. The germline V gene encodes CDR1 MNHEY and CDR2 SVGEGT. Here the CDR3 reads CASSLMGNTEAFF. The CDR3 bases are TGTGCCAGCAGTTTGATGGGTAACACTGAAGCTTTCTTT.

The rearrangement joins TRBV4-3 to TRBJ1-6; no clear D gene. V was trimmed by 4 bases and J by 4 bases, leaving 17 bases between them. Germline CDR1 reads LGHNA; CDR2 reads YSLEER. The CDR3 is made up of 17 amino acids. The CDR3 nucleotides read TGCGCCAGCAGCCGAGCCGTTACTTCCCCTTATAATTCACCCCTCCACTTT. This encodes CASSRAVTSPYNSPLHF.

The chain uses TRBV5-6 and TRBJ2-1; D not resolved. From germline, CDR1 is SGHDT and CDR2 YYEEEE. V was pared by 4 bases and J by 4 bases, with 3 bases between. The CDR3 totals 11 residues. The CDR3 region is CASSHYNEQFF. The CDR3 DNA sequence: TGTGCCAGCAGCCATTACAATGAGCAGTTCTTC.

The J gene is TRBJ1-1, the V gene TRBV6-5; D is undetermined. Trimming stripped 4 bases from V and 0 bases from J, with 12 bases between. Germline lookup yields CDR1 MNHEY and CDR2 SVGAGI. The CDR3 has 15 residues. DNA for the CDR3: TGTGCCAGCAGTTTAGGTCCCAGTATGAACACTGAAGCTTTCTTT. This gives the protein CASSLGPSMNTEAFF.

The chain is built from TRBV6-2 or TRBV6-3 and TRBJ1-1; D is ambiguous. CDR1 MNHEY and CDR2 SVGEGT come from the germline V gene. This CDR3 contains 11 residues. Trimming removed 2 bases from V and 7 bases from J, with 5 bases in between. The CDR3 sequence is CASSYGIEAFF. CDR3 in DNA: TGTGCCAGCAGTTACGGAATTGAAGCTTTCTTT.

The rearrangement uses TRBV6-2 or TRBV6-3 and TRBJ1-1; no clear D. V gave up 0 bases and J gave up 0 bases, with 11 bases separating them. This CDR3 comprises 16 residues. Germline-derived CDR1 and CDR2 are MNHEY and SVGEGT. The CDR3: CASSYSSVSLNTEAFF. CDR3 in DNA: TGTGCCAGCAGTTACTCGTCCGTATCCCTGAACACTGAAGCTTTCTTT.

Within the sample, this clone is medium-sized (0.01 to 0.1%). This chain uses TRBV2 with TRBJ1-2; TRBD1 aligns across 9 bases. Trimming cost V 4 bases and J 4 bases; bases outside gene matches: 13. This CDR3 contains 17 residues. The germline V gene has CDR1 SNHLY and CDR2 FYNNEI. The CDR3 spells CASSVESLETGGYGYTF. DNA of the CDR3: TGTGCCAGCAGTGTAGAGTCTTTGGAGACAGGGGGCTATGGCTACACCTTC.

This chain's CDR3 is CAISGLADSDTQYF. The CDR3 nucleotides are TGTGCCATCAGTGGACTAGCGGACTCAGATACGCAGTATTTT. The chain is built from TRBV10-3 and TRBJ2-3; 9 bases are a match to TRBD2. The CDR3 is 14 residues long. J lost 4 bases, V lost 4 bases, and 3 bases had no gene match. From germline, CDR1 is ENHRY and CDR2 SYGVKD.

J is TRBJ1-1 and V is TRBV6-5, with D tentatively TRBD1 (6 bases). With 7 bases removed from V and 5 bases from J, the gap between germline ends came to 17 bases. Per germline, CDR1 MNHEY and CDR2 SVGAGI. This CDR3 contains 14 residues. Here the CDR3 reads CASISQGSLTEAFF. The CDR3 coding sequence is TGTGCCAGCATTTCTCAGGGGTCCTTGACTGAAGCTTTCTTT.

In this sample, this clone turned up a few times. V gene TRBV19 combines with J gene TRBJ2-7, with TRBD1 matching 7 bases. CDR1 and CDR2 (germline): LNHDA, SQIVND (reference sequence). With V trimmed by 6 bases and J by 0 bases, 11 bases remained unmatched. The CDR3 is 16 amino acids. Here the CDR3 reads CASSMGPGQSSYEQYF. CDR3 DNA sequence: TGTGCCAGTAGCATGGGTCCGGGACAGAGCTCCTACGAGCAGTACTTC.

The chain employs TRBV2 and TRBJ2-7; possible D gene TRBD1, 5 bases. Trimming removed 7 bases at V and 6 bases at J, with 19 bases between. The germline V gene encodes CDR1 SNHLY and CDR2 FYNNEI. The CDR3 totals 14 residues. This CDR3 is CASTPARVIGEQYF. CDR3 nucleotides: TGTGCCAGCACCCCGGCCAGGGTGATTGGCGAGCAGTACTTC.

This clone was observed once. The CDR3 region has the DNA TGTGCCAGCAGCGTTACAGGCCAGGCCAACTATGGCTACACCTTC. Its translation is CASSVTGQANYGYTF. This sequence joins TRBV9 and TRBJ1-2; D might be TRBD1 (5 bases). V was clipped by 2 bases and J by 2 bases, with 13 bases between them. CDR1 SGDLS and CDR2 YYNGEE come from the germline V gene. The CDR3 extends over 15 amino acids.

The V and J genes are TRBV9 and TRBJ2-7; D remains ambiguous. V lost 0 bases and J lost 2, with 12 bases in between. The length of the CDR3 is 15 residues. Germline V lookup: CDR1 SGDLS, CDR2 YYNGEE. DNA for the CDR3: TGTGCCAGCAGCGTAGGCCCCCTGGGGACCTACGAGCAGTACTTC. Amino acids: CASSVGPLGTYEQYF.

The chain links TRBV7-2 to TRBJ1-5; unclear D gene. The germline V gene encodes CDR1 SGHTA and CDR2 FQGNSA. This CDR3 spans 14 amino acids. The V gene lost 4 bases and the J gene lost 2 bases, with 9 bases spanning the gap. CDR3 DNA sequence: TGTGCCAGCAGCTCTAACGGGGGCAATCAGCCCCAGCATTTT. Protein sequence: CASSSNGGNQPQHF.

J is TRBJ1-4 and V is TRBV4-3, with TRBD1 matching 8 bases. Germline loops: CDR1 LGHNA, CDR2 YSLEER. The CDR3 covers 17 residues. V was clipped by 1 base and J by 3 bases; unmatched bases: 7. The CDR3 region is CASSQGGTGGANEKLFF. Here the CDR3 DNA reads TGCGCCAGCAGCCAAGGGGGTACAGGGGGGGCTAATGAAAAACTGTTTTTT.

The chain links TRBV2 to TRBJ1-6; D gene uncertain. The CDR3 consists of 16 residues. Germline V lookup: CDR1 SNHLY, CDR2 FYNNEI. V was pared by 3 bases and J by 4 bases, with 13 bases between. The CDR3 region has the DNA TGTGCCAGCAGTGAGGGCAGGAGAATGTATAATTCACCCCTCCACTTT. This gives the protein CASSEGRRMYNSPLHF. The full variable domain, with the rest looked up from reference TRBV2 and TRBJ1-6, is EPEVTQTPSHQVTQMGQEVILRCVPISNHLYFYWYRQILGQKVEFLVSFYNNEISEKSEIFDDQFSVERPDGSNFTLKIRSTKLEDSAMYFCASSEGRRMYNSPLHFGNGTRLTVT.